This T cell receptor (beta chain) was identified in a study of blood T cells in healthy people across ages. Germline values: CDR1 DFQATT, CDR2 SNEGSKA (reference sequence). The CDR3 is 14 amino acids. The V segment lost 5 bases and the J segment 2 bases; nucleotides outside the gene matches: 2. The sample holds a few counts of this clonotype. Its matching antigen is unknown. Study conclusions and caveats: Possibly confounding the expanded clonotype changes was the fact that donor CMV status was unknown.

It was with a sample-barcoded 5' primer and a J-beta primer mix that a second PCR of about 6 to 12 cycles was run. The study obtained at least 3 million CDR3-containing paired-end reads from every sample. TCRdb used MiXCR to reprocess the 5' RACE reads, holding one entry per CDR3 protein. The table records 550,000 to 800,000 distinct CDR3 sequences, under 25% of them present only once. Peripheral blood, about 9.4 milliliters per donor, was collected. This sequence originates from a man between 65 and 80 years old in good health. Sequenced material: blood. This chain links TRBV20-1 with TRBJ2-7, with 14 bases aligning to TRBD2. CDR3 bases: TGCAGTGCTTTGGGACTAGCGGGGGCCTACGAGCAGTACTTC. Its protein product is CSALGLAGAYEQYF.